This TCR beta chain was sequenced in a study of shared clonotypes between healthy human individuals. Sorted-subset replicate PCRs used roughly 180 ng DNA, 30,000 or so T cell genomes. Measured with immunoSEQ multiplex PCR; TCRdb has only the in-frame clones, and not every one. This table has roughly 110,000 clones, over 65% appearing once. About this clone itself: The antigen remains unidentified.

Germline loops: CDR1 MDHEN, CDR2 SYDVKM. This CDR3 spans 15 amino acids. V dropped 3 bases and J dropped 4; count of bases not matched to a gene: 4. Findings of the study overall: Non-shared clonotypes showed lower generation probabilities than clonotypes common to all four donors. An effect of sequencing depth on clonotype sharing among donors was expected.

This receptor was identified in a woman in her thirties in good health. The material sequenced was memory CD8+ T cells sorted from blood. Subset described: CD45RO+ cells pooled with CCR7-negative TemRA cells. The V gene is TRBV28, the J gene TRBJ2-2; 8 nucleotides align to TRBD1. The CDR3 DNA reads TGTGCCAGCAGTTTCAGGGGGCAGGTCACCGGGGAGCTGTTTTTT. It is translated as CASSFRGQVTGELFF. Variable domain in full (rest from reference TRBV28 and TRBJ2-2): DVKVTQSSRYLVKRTGEKVFLECVQDMDHENMFWYRQDPGLGLRLIYFSYDVKMKEKGDIPEGYSVSREKKERFSLILESASTNQTSMYLCASSFRGQVTGELFFGEGSRLTVL.